This T cell receptor beta chain was captured in a study of blood T cells in healthy people across ages. A J-beta primer mix and a sample-barcoded 5' primer were used in a second PCR of about 6 to 12 cycles. Carrying 12 random nucleotides, a template-switch adaptor labeled each individual cDNA molecule. One entry per CDR3 protein results from TCRdb running MiXCR on the 5' RACE reads. The sample shows over 1,300,000 distinct CDR3 sequences, around 55% of them seen only once. They isolated at least 6 million PBMCs from each sample. Extraction of total RNA produced a minimum of 5 micrograms from each sample. The germline V gene encodes CDR1 SGHTA and CDR2 FQGNSA. The CDR3 sequence is 15 residues long. V lost 4 bases to trimming and J lost 1 base, with 13 bases between them.

The clonotype was recovered from a man between 18 and 29 years old in good health. Material: blood. The chain joins TRBV7-2 to TRBJ1-2; D unresolved. CDR3: CASSSRSIVNYGYTF. CDR3 coding DNA: TGTGCCAGCAGCTCCCGCAGCATAGTTAACTATGGCTACACCTTC. Drawing the rest from reference TRBV7-2 and TRBJ1-2, the complete variable domain is GAGVSQSPSNKVTEKGKDVELRCDPISGHTALYWYRQSLGQGLEFLIYFQGNSAPDKSGLPSDRFSAERTGGSVSTLTIQRTQQEDSAVYLCASSSRSIVNYGYTFGSGTRLTVV.